Each of the 31 T cell receptor beta chains below was sequenced from the same sample in a study of blood T cell repertoires in COVID-19. The table came from immunoSEQ multiplex PCR; TCRdb's copy has only in-frame clones and leaves some out. Seen here are under 250,000 clones, around 80% observed once, and the top ten hold more than 10%. Sample: peripheral blood. Receptors were obtained from a human donor in a cohort sampled during active COVID-19.

The genes are TRBV24-1 and TRBJ2-1; D is possibly TRBD2 (6 bases). The CDR3 loop spans 14 amino acids. The V end lost 5 bases, the J end lost 5 bases, and 12 bases lay between the germline ends. CDR1 is KGHDR and CDR2 is SFDVKD in the germline V gene. The chain's CDR3 is CATSVADGNNEQFF. CDR3 coding DNA: TGTGCCACCAGTGTAGCGGACGGCAACAATGAGCAGTTCTTC.

The J gene is TRBJ2-1, the V gene TRBV11-2; D is undetermined. Between the trimmed V and J ends, which lost 2 bases and 10 bases, there was a span of 6 bases. The germline V gene has CDR1 SGHAT and CDR2 FQNNGV. This CDR3 is built from 11 residues. The CDR3 DNA sequence: TGTGCCAGCAGCTTATTGCGGGAGCAGTTCTTC. Translating it yields CASSLLREQFF.

This chain joins TRBV4-2 and TRBJ2-3, with 9 bases aligning to TRBD2. Germline V gene sequence: CDR1 LGHNA, CDR2 YNFKEQ. With V trimmed by 4 bases and J by 6 bases, 11 bases remained unmatched. This CDR3 spans 16 amino acids. For the CDR3, the DNA is TGTGCCAGCAGCCGGAGTGAGGGCGGGGGGGTGGATACGCAGTATTTT. Amino acids: CASSRSEGGGVDTQYF.

The genes are TRBV19 and TRBJ1-5, with 11 bases matching TRBD1. Germline CDR1 LNHDA, CDR2 SQIVND (reference sequence). There are 16 residues in the CDR3. The V segment lost 2 bases and the J segment 5 bases; nucleotides outside the gene matches: 5. The CDR3 reads CASSILGQGADQPQHF. CDR3 sequence (DNA): TGTGCCAGTAGTATACTCGGACAGGGGGCCGATCAGCCCCAGCATTTT. The full variable domain, with the rest looked up from reference TRBV19 and TRBJ1-5, is DGGITQSPKYLFRKEGQNVTLSCEQNLNHDAMYWYRQDPGQGLRLIYYSQIVNDFQKGDIAEGYSVSREKKESFPLTVTSAQKNPTAFYLCASSILGQGADQPQHFGDGTRLSIL.

The J gene is TRBJ2-2, the V gene TRBV19; no clear D. The CDR3 runs to 15 residues. With 3 bases removed from V and 3 bases from J, the gap between germline ends came to 11 bases. Germline V CDR1 and CDR2: LNHDA, SQIVND (reference sequence). Written as DNA, the CDR3 is TGTGCCAGTAGTATCTTTTCGGCGGACACCGGGGAGCTGTTTTTT. This encodes CASSIFSADTGELFF.

The rearrangement joins TRBV24-1 to TRBJ1-5, with unresolved D. Trimming removed 7 bases from V and 3 bases from J, with 12 bases in between. The CDR3 contains 14 residues. From germline, CDR1 is KGHDR and CDR2 SFDVKD. The CDR3 DNA follows: TGTGCCACCAGCGGAGGAACGGCCAATCAGCCCCAGCATTTT. Translation: CATSGGTANQPQHF.

The chain's CDR3 is CASSLPQVHGELFF. The DNA for the CDR3 is TGTGCCAGCAGCCTACCCCAGGTCCACGGGGAGCTGTTTTTT. This chain joins TRBV6-5 and TRBJ2-2; D unresolved. This CDR3 has 14 residues. Germline CDR1 MNHEY, CDR2 SVGAGI. Trimming cost V 6 bases and J 7 bases, with 15 bases left between them.

This clone was recorded once. The chain employs TRBV11-1 and TRBJ2-5; D remains unclear. Looked up from germline, CDR1 is SGHAT and CDR2 is FQDESV (reference sequence). Between the trimmed V and J ends, which lost 5 bases and 3 bases, there was a span of 10 bases. This CDR3 spans 13 amino acids. The CDR3 DNA reads as TGTGCCAGCAGCCAAGGAAGCGAAGAGACCCAGTACTTC. Amino acid sequence: CASSQGSEETQYF.

This clone was observed once. V gene TRBV10-3 combines with J gene TRBJ2-1, with 9 bases fitting TRBD1. Looked up from germline, CDR1 is ENHRY and CDR2 is SYGVKD. Unmatched junction bases numbered 7, after V lost 5 bases and J lost 8 bases. The CDR3 is 14 residues long. CDR3: CAISPGQGMDEQFF. CDR3 nucleotides: TGTGCCATCAGTCCGGGACAGGGAATGGATGAGCAGTTCTTC.

In this sample, this clone turned up a few times. The DNA of the CDR3 is TGTGCCAGCAGTTACCAGTCCAGGGGGAATTCACCCCTCCACTTT. Its protein product is CASSYQSRGNSPLHF. This chain uses TRBV2 with TRBJ1-6; 7 bases map to TRBD1. The V gene's germline CDR1 is SNHLY and CDR2 FYNNEI. This CDR3 has 15 amino acids. V shed 5 bases and J 7 bases; nucleotides not matched to a gene: 8. Variable domain in full (rest from reference TRBV2 and TRBJ1-6): EPEVTQTPSHQVTQMGQEVILRCVPISNHLYFYWYRQILGQKVEFLVSFYNNEISEKSEIFDDQFSVERPDGSNFTLKIRSTKLEDSAMYFCASSYQSRGNSPLHFGNGTRLTVT.

This clone appeared a single time. This CDR3 is CASSLTGWGTDTQYF. The CDR3 DNA sequence: TGCGCCAGCAGCCTGACAGGGTGGGGCACAGATACGCAGTATTTT. The chain is built from TRBV5-1 and TRBJ2-3; 7 positions match TRBD1. With V trimmed by 4 bases and J by 1 base, 6 bases remained unmatched. Germline-derived CDR1 and CDR2 are SGHRS and YFSETQ. The length of the CDR3 is 15 residues.

This chain joins TRBV27 and TRBJ1-1, with 7 bases matching TRBD1. This CDR3 contains 14 residues. Germline values: CDR1 MNHEY, CDR2 SMNVEV (reference sequence). V was clipped by 6 bases and J by 5 bases; unmatched bases: 9. Here the CDR3 reads CASSLRGFMTEAFF. The DNA of the CDR3 is TGTGCCAGCAGCCTCAGGGGGTTTATGACTGAAGCTTTCTTT.

The chain joins TRBV10-3 to TRBJ1-2; D not certain. Trimming removed 1 base at V and 8 bases at J, with 8 bases between. This CDR3 comprises 12 residues. Germline V gene data show CDR1 as ENHRY and CDR2 as SYGVKD. CDR3 DNA: TGTGCCATCAGTGAGTGGGGAGTCGGCTACACCTTC. It translates to CAISEWGVGYTF.

J is TRBJ2-5 and V is TRBV19; no reliable D call. This CDR3 has 16 residues. V shed 1 base and J shed 1 base, with 13 bases lying between them. Germline V CDR1 and CDR2: LNHDA, SQIVND (reference sequence). CDR3 DNA sequence: TGTGCCAGTAGTATAGGAGGCCCAGCCTCCCAAGAGACCCAGTACTTC. It specifies CASSIGGPASQETQYF.

In this sample, this clone turned up once. The chain combines TRBV7-3 with TRBJ2-2; maybe TRBD2 (7 bases). CDR3 length: 15 residues. Germline V CDR1 and CDR2: SGHTA, FQGTGA. V was shortened by 4 bases and J by 5 bases, with 14 bases between the two germline ends. The CDR3 loop reads CASSSGAAGTGELFF. CDR3 DNA sequence: TGTGCCAGCAGCTCAGGGGCAGCGGGGACCGGGGAGCTGTTTTTT.

The chain links TRBV28 to TRBJ2-5; tentative D call: TRBD1 (5 bases). CDR1 and CDR2 from the germline V gene are MDHEN and SYDVKM. The CDR3 spans 12 residues. The V end was cut by 8 bases, the J end by 1 base, with 8 bases between. CDR3 amino acids: CASSQGQETQYF. CDR3 DNA sequence: TGTGCCAGCTCGCAGGGCCAAGAGACCCAGTACTTC.

The chain couples TRBV11-1 to TRBJ2-1, with D possibly being TRBD1 (6 bases). Deletions cut 2 bases from V and 5 bases from J, with 10 bases between. The germline V gene has CDR1 SGHAT and CDR2 FQDESV (reference sequence). The CDR3 contains 14 residues. DNA for the CDR3: TGTGCCAGCAGCTTATCACGGGACAACAATGAGCAGTTCTTC. The encoded protein is CASSLSRDNNEQFF.

The V and J genes are TRBV10-3 and TRBJ2-1; TRBD2 matches at 8 bases. The CDR3 has 14 amino acids. V was clipped by 4 bases and J by 7 bases; unmatched bases: 6. Germline V gene sequence: CDR1 ENHRY, CDR2 SYGVKD. CDR3 residues: CAISAGGPRNEQFF. CDR3 in DNA: TGTGCCATCAGTGCGGGGGGGCCTCGAAATGAGCAGTTCTTC.

The J gene is TRBJ2-3, the V gene TRBV28; 11 bases map to TRBD2. CDR1 is MDHEN, CDR2 SYDVKM, per germline. This CDR3 region has 17 residues. With V trimmed by 5 bases and J by 0 bases, 7 bases remained unmatched. The CDR3 coding sequence is TGTGCCAGCAGTCCCGCCGGACTAGCGGGCAGCACAGATACGCAGTATTTT. This sequence encodes CASSPAGLAGSTDTQYF.

This chain uses TRBV24-1 with TRBJ2-3, with 8 positions matching TRBD1. The V and J ends lost 7 bases and 3 bases, in that order; junction bases with no gene match: 8. The CDR3 is made up of 15 amino acids. Germline CDR1 reads KGHDR; CDR2 reads SFDVKD. CDR3 amino acids: CATSGQGRGTDTQYF. The CDR3 region has the DNA TGTGCCACCAGCGGACAGGGAAGGGGGACAGATACGCAGTATTTT.

This chain links TRBV3-1 (or the pseudogene TRBV3-2) with TRBJ2-1; D is perhaps TRBD1 (7 bases). The CDR3 runs 14 residues. V gave up 6 bases and J gave up 12 bases, with 21 bases separating them. Germline V lookup: CDR1 LGHDT, CDR2 YNNKEL (reference sequence). This CDR3 is CASSPPEGAEGQFF. The CDR3 DNA follows: TGTGCCAGCAGTCCCCCCGAGGGGGCGGAGGGGCAGTTCTTC.

This clone was observed a handful of times. This chain joins TRBV5-1 and TRBJ1-6; D gene ambiguous. The germline V gene has CDR1 SGHRS and CDR2 YFSETQ. The CDR3 totals 14 residues. V lost 0 bases to trimming and J lost 7 bases, with 8 bases between them. DNA for the CDR3: TGCGCCAGCAGCTTGGAGATAGCCAATTCACCCCTCCACTTT. This codes for CASSLEIANSPLHF. The whole variable domain, remainder taken from reference TRBV5-1 and TRBJ1-6, is KAGVTQTPRYLIKTRGQQVTLSCSPISGHRSVSWYQQTPGQGLQFLFEYFSETQRNKGNFPGRFSGRQFSNSRSEMNVSTLELGDSALYLCASSLEIANSPLHFGNGTRLTVT.

The chain carries TRBV7-6 and TRBJ2-2; no definite D call. CDR1 is SGHVS and CDR2 is FNYEAQ in the germline V gene. The V end lost 2 bases, the J end lost 1 base, and 8 bases lay between the germline ends. The CDR3 length is 15 residues. CDR3 protein: CASSLRPGNTGELFF. Here the CDR3 DNA reads TGTGCCAGCAGCTTAAGGCCAGGGAACACCGGGGAGCTGTTTTTT.

This chain uses TRBV30 with TRBJ2-1, with TRBD1 identical over 10 bases. Per germline, CDR1 GTSNPN and CDR2 SVGIG (reference sequence). The CDR3 sequence is 18 residues long. Trimming removed 5 bases from V and 0 bases from J; junction bases left unmatched: 13. Here the CDR3 DNA reads TGTGCCTGGTCCCGGGACAGGGGATCGGTGGGCTCCTACAATGAGCAGTTCTTC. Translating gives CAWSRDRGSVGSYNEQFF.

V gene TRBV10-3 combines with J gene TRBJ1-5, with 10 nucleotides matching TRBD1. There are 15 residues in the CDR3. Losses at the gene ends were 6 bases for V and 4 bases for J; bases not matched to a gene: 6. The germline V gene encodes CDR1 ENHRY and CDR2 SYGVKD. CDR3 DNA sequence: TGTGCCATCAGCCCGGGACAGGGGAATAATCAGCCCCAGCATTTT. Protein: CAISPGQGNNQPQHF.

This clone was seen only once. The gene calls are TRBV6-6 and TRBJ1-5; D uncertain. Germline V gene data show CDR1 as MNHNY and CDR2 as SVGAGI (reference sequence). Trimming took off 8 bases at V and 5 bases at J, with 19 bases between the two ends. This CDR3 contains 15 residues. CDR3 loop: CASHSSLNHYQPQHF. The CDR3 DNA follows: TGTGCCAGCCATAGCAGCCTGAACCACTATCAGCCCCAGCATTTT.

The chain is built from TRBV5-1 and TRBJ2-3; 10 nucleotides agree with TRBD1. With V trimmed by 8 bases and J by 6 bases, 9 bases remained unmatched. CDR1 and CDR2 from the germline V gene are SGHRS and YFSETQ. The CDR3 covers 14 residues. The CDR3 coding sequence is TGCGCCAGTGAACCGGGACAGGGGATCGATACGCAGTATTTT. Translation gives CASEPGQGIDTQYF.

Turning to this clone: Compared with germline, one end of the junction differs, possibly owing to a read error. The chain combines TRBV7-2 with TRBJ2-7, with D maybe TRBD2 (6 bases). Germline V gives CDR1 SGHTA, CDR2 FQGNSA. The length of the CDR3 is 13 residues. The CDR3 sequence: CASSVAEIYEQYF. The CDR3 nucleotides are TGTGCCAGCAGCGTAGCGGAGATCTACGAGCAGTACTTC.

This chain joins TRBV28 and TRBJ1-1, with 9 bases identical to TRBD1. The J segment lost 8 bases and the V segment lost 3 bases, leaving 10 bases of the junction unmatched. CDR3 size: 15 residues. CDR1 and CDR2 from the germline V gene are MDHEN and SYDVKM. The CDR3 DNA follows: TGTGCCAGCAGTTTGGGGGGACAGGGCGTATTAGAAGCTTTCTTT. Its protein product is CASSLGGQGVLEAFF.

The chain uses TRBV3-1 (or the pseudogene TRBV3-2) and TRBJ2-5, with 10 bases aligning to TRBD2. V was clipped by 6 bases and J by 4 bases; unmatched bases: 8. CDR1 is LGHDT and CDR2 is YNNKEL in the germline V gene (reference sequence). The CDR3 has 15 residues. The CDR3 sequence: CASSSAGGVGETQYF. The CDR3 nucleotides are TGTGCCAGCAGTTCAGCGGGAGGGGTCGGAGAGACCCAGTACTTC.

The J gene is TRBJ1-1, the V gene TRBV5-1; D is ambiguous. Germline V gives CDR1 SGHRS, CDR2 YFSETQ. V was shortened by 4 bases and J by 3 bases, with 13 bases between the two germline ends. CDR3 length equals 14 residues. CDR3 protein: CASSISSRDTEAFF. CDR3 bases: TGCGCCAGCAGCATTTCTTCCCGGGACACTGAAGCTTTCTTT.